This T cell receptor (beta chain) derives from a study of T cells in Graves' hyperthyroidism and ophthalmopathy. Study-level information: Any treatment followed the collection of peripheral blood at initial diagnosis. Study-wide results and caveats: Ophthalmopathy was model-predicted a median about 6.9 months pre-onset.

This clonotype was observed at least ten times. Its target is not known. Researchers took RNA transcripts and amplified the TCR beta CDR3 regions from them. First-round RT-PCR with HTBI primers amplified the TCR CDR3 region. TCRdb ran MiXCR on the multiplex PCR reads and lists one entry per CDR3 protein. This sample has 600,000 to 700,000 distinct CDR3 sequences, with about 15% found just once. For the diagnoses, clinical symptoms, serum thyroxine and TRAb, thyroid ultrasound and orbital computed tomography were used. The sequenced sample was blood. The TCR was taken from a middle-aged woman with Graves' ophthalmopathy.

CDR3 DNA: TGTGCCAGCAGGTACAGGGGGCAGAACACTGAAGCTTTCTTT. The encoded protein is CASRYRGQNTEAFF. This rearrangement joins TRBV2 to TRBJ1-1, with TRBD1 identical over 9 bases. In germline, CDR1 is SNHLY, CDR2 FYNNEI. The trim removed 6 bases at V and 1 base at J, leaving 3 bases unmatched. The CDR3 covers 14 residues.